These 22 T cell receptor beta chains were all obtained from the same sample, sequenced in a study of blood T cell repertoires in COVID-19. Profiling relied on immunoSEQ multiplex PCR, and the TCRdb table lists in-frame clones only, not all of them. The sample carries about 76,000 clones, approximately 80% recorded once. The sample consisted of peripheral blood. These TCRs come from a woman in her sixties with acute or convalescent COVID-19.

This clone was seen a handful of times. The same CDR3 can be traced to other DNA sequences in this sample. This chain connects TRBV6-5 to TRBJ1-3, with 7 nucleotides matching TRBD1. CDR1 and CDR2 from the germline V gene are MNHEY and SVGAGI. The CDR3 has 14 residues. V lost 6 bases and J lost 0; bases outside the gene matches: 2. The CDR3 DNA sequence: TGTGCCAGCAGCCGGACAGGCTCTGGAAACACCATATATTTT. This translates into CASSRTGSGNTIYF.

The chain is built from TRBV5-1 and TRBJ2-3; D is undetermined. Trimming pared 4 bases from V and 2 bases from J, leaving 5 bases between. The germline gives CDR1 SGHRS, CDR2 YFSETQ. This CDR3 is built from 12 residues. CDR3 nucleotide sequence: TGCGCCAGCAGCCTAACCACAGATACGCAGTATTTT. This gives the protein CASSLTTDTQYF. The full variable domain, in which reference TRBV5-1 and TRBJ2-3 provide the parts outside the CDR3, is KAGVTQTPRYLIKTRGQQVTLSCSPISGHRSVSWYQQTPGQGLQFLFEYFSETQRNKGNFPGRFSGRQFSNSRSEMNVSTLELGDSALYLCASSLTTDTQYFGPGTRLTVL.

This clone was counted a few times. The V call is TRBV10-2, the J call TRBJ1-3; D is perhaps TRBD1 (6 bases). Germline lookup yields CDR1 WSHSY and CDR2 SAAADI. V lost 5 bases and J 8 bases, leaving 13 bases between the germline ends. The CDR3 has 13 residues. The CDR3 sequence is CASSSGGSDTIYF. In DNA, the CDR3 is TGCGCCAGCAGTTCGGGGGGCTCAGACACCATATATTTT.

The rearrangement joins TRBV29-1 to TRBJ1-1; D unclear. Deletions cut 7 bases from V and 1 base from J, with 10 bases between. This CDR3 has 12 amino acids. Germline lookup yields CDR1 SQVTM and CDR2 ANQGSEA. The CDR3 coding sequence is TGCAGCGCCGCTAGAGAGAACACTGAAGCTTTCTTT. It yields the protein CSAARENTEAFF.

The chain combines TRBV4-1 with TRBJ1-6, with D uncertain. The CDR3 runs to 13 residues. V lost 1 base, J lost 8 bases, and 6 bases lay in between. Per germline, CDR1 MGHRA and CDR2 YSYEKL. CDR3 nucleotides: TGCGCCAGCAGCCAAGGGAGAGATTCACCCCTCCACTTT. This codes for CASSQGRDSPLHF.

This clone has at least ten counts. This sequence joins TRBV5-5 and TRBJ2-5; 10 bases line up with TRBD1. The germline V gene encodes CDR1 SGHKS and CDR2 YYEKEE (reference sequence). J was trimmed by 2 bases and V by 0 bases; bases with no gene match: 13. The CDR3 covers 19 residues. As DNA, the CDR3 is TGTGCCAGCAGCTTGGTCTCCGGGACAGGGGTGATATCGCAAGAGACCCAGTACTTC. As protein: CASSLVSGTGVISQETQYF.

CDR3 region: CASSWGLLSGANVLTF. CDR3 bases: TGTGCCAGCAGCTGGGGACTGCTCTCTGGGGCCAACGTCCTGACTTTC. This rearrangement joins TRBV7-2 to TRBJ2-6; D is possibly TRBD2 (6 bases). The CDR3 totals 16 residues. The germline V gene has CDR1 SGHTA and CDR2 FQGNSA. V gave up 4 bases and J gave up 0 bases, with 10 bases separating them. The full variable domain, with the rest looked up from reference TRBV7-2 and TRBJ2-6, is GAGVSQSPSNKVTEKGKDVELRCDPISGHTALYWYRQSLGQGLEFLIYFQGNSAPDKSGLPSDRFSAERTGGSVSTLTIQRTQQEDSAVYLCASSWGLLSGANVLTFGAGSRLTVL.

The chain's CDR3 is CASSDPDRAGNYGYTF. CDR3 sequence (DNA): TGCGCCAGCAGTGATCCGGACAGGGCGGGCAACTATGGCTACACCTTC. The chain uses TRBV10-2 and TRBJ1-2; the match to TRBD1 covers 8 bases. The V segment lost 3 bases and the J segment 2 bases; nucleotides outside the gene matches: 8. Per germline, CDR1 WSHSY and CDR2 SAAADI. This CDR3 has 16 amino acids.

This chain uses TRBV7-9 with TRBJ1-2; tentatively, D is TRBD1 (6 bases). Germline V gene sequence: CDR1 SEHNR, CDR2 FQNEAQ (reference sequence). The V end lost 6 bases, the J end lost 4 bases, and 15 bases lay between the germline ends. The CDR3 length is 14 residues. For the CDR3, the DNA is TGTGCCAGCAGTGGAGACAGGCCACCCTATGGCTACACCTTC. This gives the protein CASSGDRPPYGYTF. Drawing the rest from reference TRBV7-9 and TRBJ1-2, the complete variable domain is DTGVSQNPRHKITKRGQNVTFRCDPISEHNRLYWYRQTLGQGPEFLTYFQNEAQLEKSRLLSDRFSAERPKGSFSTLEIQRTEQGDSAMYLCASSGDRPPYGYTFGSGTRLTVV.

CDR3 nucleotide sequence: TGTGCCACCAGTGATTTGGGCAGGGTGGGCACAGATACGCAGTATTTT. The encoded protein is CATSDLGRVGTDTQYF. The chain uses TRBV24-1 and TRBJ2-3, with D possibly being TRBD1 (5 bases). CDR1 and CDR2 from the germline V gene are KGHDR and SFDVKD. V lost 0 bases to trimming and J lost 1 base, with 10 bases between them. The CDR3 contains 16 residues.

This clone was counted between two and nine times. The CDR3 coding sequence is TGTGCCAGCAGATTTTCGCGGGAAACTGAAGCTTTCTTT. This codes for CASRFSRETEAFF. The chain recombines TRBV6-4 with TRBJ1-1; D is ambiguous. V lost 6 bases and J 5 bases, leaving 13 bases between the germline ends. CDR3 length equals 13 residues. Per the germline V gene, CDR1 is MRHNA and CDR2 is SNTAGT.

The chain combines TRBV10-3 with TRBJ2-7; possibly TRBD2 for D (5 bases). The CDR3 has 14 amino acids. Per germline, CDR1 ENHRY and CDR2 SYGVKD. Trimming cost V 3 bases and J 2 bases, with 11 bases left between them. CDR3: CAISEGLQAYEQYV. The CDR3 DNA is TGTGCCATCAGTGAAGGACTTCAAGCCTACGAGCAGTACGTC.

The chain combines TRBV19 with TRBJ1-6; tentatively, D is TRBD1 (5 bases). V was trimmed by 8 bases and J by 2 bases, leaving 13 bases between them. The germline V gene encodes CDR1 LNHDA and CDR2 SQIVND (reference sequence). The CDR3 consists of 15 residues. CDR3 bases: TGTGCCAGTCGGGCGGGGGAGGCCTATAATTCACCCCTCCACTTT. Amino acid sequence: CASRAGEAYNSPLHF.

This chain links TRBV18 with TRBJ2-5; TRBD1 is a possible D gene (6 bases). The germline gives CDR1 KGHSH, CDR2 LQKENI. Trimming pared 2 bases from V and 0 bases from J, leaving 7 bases between. The CDR3 contains 14 residues. The CDR3 DNA reads TGTGCCAGCTCACCATGGGGGCACCAAGAGACCCAGTACTTC. Protein product: CASSPWGHQETQYF.

The chain recombines TRBV10-2 with TRBJ1-3; possible D gene TRBD1, 5 bases. The V and J ends lost 4 bases and 1 base respectively, with 8 bases between them. The CDR3 consists of 14 residues. Germline lookup yields CDR1 WSHSY and CDR2 SAAADI. The CDR3 reads CASSVAGSGNTIYF. CDR3 nucleotides: TGCGCCAGCAGTGTCGCAGGGTCTGGAAACACCATATATTTT.

This clone was recorded only once. The chain has TRBV5-4 and TRBJ2-5; TRBD2 agrees at 14 bases. CDR1 is SGHNT and CDR2 is YYREEE in the germline V gene (reference sequence). CDR3 size: 15 residues. The ends lost 4 bases at V and 3 bases at J; junction bases unmatched: 2. DNA of the CDR3: TGTGCCAGCAGCATGACTAGCGGGGGGGAAGAGACCCAGTACTTC. Amino acids: CASSMTSGGEETQYF.

The chain joins TRBV2 to TRBJ2-5; no firm D call. The CDR3 totals 15 residues. CDR1 and CDR2 from the germline V gene are SNHLY and FYNNEI. V was trimmed by 0 bases and J by 4 bases, leaving 12 bases between them. The CDR3 bases are TGTGCCAGCAGTGAAGCTCTAGATACGCCAGAGACCCAGTACTTC. This codes for CASSEALDTPETQYF.

The chain joins TRBV12-3 or TRBV12-4 to TRBJ1-1; 8 bases agree with TRBD1. V dropped 6 bases and J dropped 7; count of bases not matched to a gene: 4. CDR3 length equals 12 residues. DNA of the CDR3: TGTGCCAGCAGCGGGACAGGCGTTGAAGCTTTCTTT. Translated: CASSGTGVEAFF.

This clone turned up a few times. The V gene is TRBV7-8, the J gene TRBJ2-7; D might be TRBD1 (5 bases). The CDR3 consists of 16 residues. Trimming stripped 2 bases from V and 0 bases from J, with 14 bases between. Germline V lookup: CDR1 SGHVS, CDR2 FQNEAQ. CDR3 bases: TGTGCCAGCAGCTTACTGTCCCCAGGGCCCTCCTACGAGCAGTACTTC. This sequence encodes CASSLLSPGPSYEQYF. Variable domain in full (rest from reference TRBV7-8 and TRBJ2-7): GAGVSQSPRYKVAKRGQDVALRCDPISGHVSLFWYQQALGQGPEFLTYFQNEAQLDKSGLPSDRFFAERPEGSVSTLKIQRTQQEDSAVYLCASSLLSPGPSYEQYFGPGTRLTVT.

This clone came up a few times. The chain combines TRBV4-3 with TRBJ2-1; D is unclear. The V end lost 5 bases, the J end lost 0 bases, and 8 bases lay between the germline ends. Germline loops: CDR1 LGHNA, CDR2 YSLEER. This CDR3 is built from 14 residues. The CDR3 nucleotides are TGCGCCAGCAGCATACAGCTCTCCTACAATGAGCAGTTCTTC. Encoded protein: CASSIQLSYNEQFF.

The rearrangement joins TRBV3-1 (or the pseudogene TRBV3-2) to TRBJ2-3; TRBD1 might be the D (5 bases). The CDR3 has 14 residues. Germline values: CDR1 LGHDT, CDR2 YNNKEL (reference sequence). V was clipped by 0 bases and J by 8 bases, with 12 bases between them. The CDR3 region has the DNA TGTGCCAGCAGCCAAGATTGGGGCTCCCGTACGCAGTATTTT. Translated, it gives CASSQDWGSRTQYF.

In this sample, this clone turned up a few times. This rearrangement joins TRBV29-1 to TRBJ1-1, with D tentatively TRBD1 (6 bases). Trimming stripped 7 bases from V and 1 base from J, with 13 bases between. Germline CDR1 and CDR2: SQVTM and ANQGSEA. The CDR3 spans 13 residues. CDR3 protein: CSALRGPNTEAFF. In DNA, the CDR3 is TGCAGCGCCCTCAGGGGACCGAACACTGAAGCTTTCTTT.